This note documents a single TCR beta chain sequence. This sample is part of a study of technical replicates of blood from a handful of donors. Clones were sequenced by immunoSEQ multiplex PCR, and TCRdb holds only the in-frame ones, with some missing. The sample holds some 62,000 clones, around 87% seen once. Germline CDR1 reads LNHDA; CDR2 reads SQIVND (reference sequence). With V trimmed by 1 base and J by 1 base, 0 bases remained unmatched. The CDR3 loop spans 15 amino acids. The clonotype originates from a human donor in good health. Some clones in this sample may be carry-over from other donors' samples. The rearrangement links TRBV19 to TRBJ2-2; 7 bases are shared with TRBD1. The sample was PBMCs. The CDR3 loop reads CASSIGTGNTGELFF. The CDR3 DNA sequence: TGTGCCAGTAGTATAGGGACAGGGAACACCGGGGAGCTGTTTTTT.